This T cell receptor (beta chain) came from a study of T cell changes during pregnancy in multiple sclerosis. Trimming removed 5 bases at V and 0 bases at J, with 5 bases between. Germline loops: CDR1 GTSNPN, CDR2 SVGIG (reference sequence). This CDR3 is 11 amino acids long. The repertoire was sequenced with immunoSEQ multiplex PCR; TCRdb's copy has only in-frame clones and lacks some. The sample holds tens of thousands of clones, about 92% seen once. The TCR comes from a female donor in good health, enrolled as a control in a pregnancy study. This chain connects TRBV30 to TRBJ2-7; D not certain. The sample consisted of CD8+ T cells from peripheral blood mononuclear cells, taken in the third trimester of pregnancy. In DNA, the CDR3 is TGTGCCTGGTCGTACTCCTACGAGCAGTACTTC. It is translated as CAWSYSYEQYF.